Presented here are 24 T cell receptor beta chains from one specimen sequenced in a study of early T cells in non-severe SARS-CoV-2 infection. TCRdb passed the 5' RACE reads through MiXCR, listing each CDR3 protein once. The table records approximately 77,000 distinct CDR3 sequences, approximately 12% of them present only once. Specimen: whole blood, collected at baseline. The receptors here all came from an adult who was a healthcare worker with PCR-confirmed SARS-CoV-2 infection or an uninfected control (not recorded which). The donor label of this sample is uncertain.

This clonotype appeared many times. V is TRBV25-1 and J is TRBJ1-5, with TRBD1 as a possible D gene (5 bases). The germline CDR1 and CDR2 sequences are MGHDK and SYGVNS. With 1 base removed from V and 6 bases from J, the gap between germline ends came to 10 bases. This CDR3 is 14 amino acids long. Written as DNA, the CDR3 is TGTGCCAGCAGTGAATCTCGGGGGAGTCAGCCCCAGCATTTT. Translation: CASSESRGSQPQHF.

This clonotype appeared a few times. The genes are TRBV7-3 and TRBJ2-5, with D perhaps TRBD2 (6 bases). This CDR3 region has 13 residues. Germline assignment: CDR1 SGHTA and CDR2 FQGTGA. Trimming took off 4 bases at V and 5 bases at J, with 11 bases between the two ends. CDR3 protein: CASSSREAETQYF. As DNA, the CDR3 is TGTGCCAGCAGCTCCAGGGAGGCGGAGACCCAGTACTTC.

J is TRBJ2-5 and V is TRBV27; maybe TRBD2 (5 bases). The CDR3 is 13 amino acids. From germline, CDR1 is MNHEY and CDR2 SMNVEV (reference sequence). The ends were cut back, 6 bases at V and 5 bases at J, with 13 bases in the middle. The DNA of the CDR3 is TGTGCCAGCAGCTTACACGAGCGGGAGACCCAGTACTTC. It is translated as CASSLHERETQYF.

V is TRBV12-3 or TRBV12-4 and J is TRBJ2-7; 7 nucleotides line up with TRBD2. V gave up 6 bases and J gave up 3 bases; unmatched junction bases: 5. The CDR3 sequence is 13 residues long. CDR3 sequence (DNA): TGTGCCAGCAGCACCAGGGAGGGCTACGAGCAGTACTTC. Its protein product is CASSTREGYEQYF.

This clonotype was seen only a few times. The rearrangement links TRBV9 to TRBJ1-1; perhaps TRBD1 as D (5 bases). The CDR3 has 14 residues. V lost 3 bases, J lost 2 bases, and 11 bases lay in between. The V gene's germline CDR1 is SGDLS and CDR2 YYNGEE. Written as DNA, the CDR3 is TGTGCCAGCAGCGGATGGGGGAGCAACACTGAAGCTTTCTTT. Its protein is CASSGWGSNTEAFF.

V is TRBV11-2 and J is TRBJ2-1, with 9 bases lining up with TRBD2. In germline, CDR1 is SGHAT, CDR2 FQNNGV. Losses at the gene ends were 4 bases for V and 5 bases for J; bases not matched to a gene: 12. The CDR3 totals 17 residues. The CDR3 is CASSSQAGGLVNNEQFF. CDR3 nucleotides: TGTGCCAGCAGCTCCCAAGCGGGGGGCTTGGTAAACAATGAGCAGTTCTTC. The full variable domain, its missing parts supplied by reference TRBV11-2 and TRBJ2-1, is EAGVAQSPRYKIIEKRQSVAFWCNPISGHATLYWYQQILGQGPKLLIQFQNNGVVDDSQLPKDRFSAERLKGVDSTLKIQPAKLEDSAVYLCASSSQAGGLVNNEQFFGPGTRLTVL.

The chain uses TRBV2 and TRBJ1-5; 7 bases match TRBD1. The CDR3 extends over 14 amino acids. The J segment lost 7 bases and the V segment lost 4 bases, leaving 7 bases of the junction unmatched. Germline CDR1 and CDR2: SNHLY and FYNNEI. DNA of the CDR3: TGTGCCAGCAGTGTCCGACAGGGATGGCAGCCCCAGCATTTT. It encodes CASSVRQGWQPQHF.

CDR3: CASSFGGKETQYF. CDR3 DNA: TGTGCCAGCAGTTTCGGGGGGAAAGAGACCCAGTACTTC. This chain joins TRBV28 and TRBJ2-5, with TRBD2 identical over 7 bases. CDR1 and CDR2 (germline): MDHEN, SYDVKM. Trimming cost V 3 bases and J 3 bases; bases outside gene matches: 1. The CDR3 sequence is 13 residues long.

This clonotype was picked up many times. The chain has TRBV5-5 and TRBJ2-3; D not resolved. Germline V gives CDR1 SGHKS, CDR2 YYEKEE (reference sequence). The CDR3 is 14 residues long. V lost 2 bases and J lost 0, with 7 bases in between. As DNA, the CDR3 is TGTGCCAGCAGCTTAATTGTTAGCACAGATACGCAGTATTTT. Translating it yields CASSLIVSTDTQYF.

This clonotype was observed many times. This sequence joins TRBV9 and TRBJ1-3; no definite D call. Germline CDR1 and CDR2: SGDLS and YYNGEE. The CDR3 sequence is 14 residues long. Trimming took 0 bases from V and 0 from J, leaving 4 bases between them. The CDR3 loop is CASSVDYSGNTIYF. CDR3 bases: TGTGCCAGCAGCGTAGATTACTCTGGAAACACCATATATTTT.

This clonotype was seen more than once but under ten times. The J gene is TRBJ2-3, the V gene TRBV9; possibly TRBD2 for D (7 bases). The CDR3 consists of 15 residues. CDR1 SGDLS and CDR2 YYNGEE come from the germline V gene. V lost 4 bases and J lost 4, with 16 bases in between. The CDR3 nucleotides are TGTGCCAGCAGCCCATGGGGGGGCGAGTCAGATACGCAGTATTTT. It codes for CASSPWGGESDTQYF.

Ten or more counts support this clonotype. The chain uses TRBV24-1 and TRBJ2-3; D gene unclear. This CDR3 region has 15 residues. The V end was cut by 2 bases, the J end by 4 bases, with 12 bases between. Germline CDR1 reads KGHDR; CDR2 reads SFDVKD. CDR3 sequence reads: CATSDSAGAPDTQYF. The CDR3 DNA reads TGTGCCACCAGTGATTCGGCCGGTGCCCCAGATACGCAGTATTTT.

This clonotype was found a few times. This chain joins TRBV6-6 and TRBJ2-3; 10 nucleotides match TRBD2. Germline V CDR1 and CDR2: MNHNY, SVGAGI (reference sequence). The CDR3 spans 13 residues. V lost 6 bases, J lost 4 bases, and 1 base stayed unmatched. The CDR3 region has the DNA TGTGCCAGCAGCCTAGCGGGGGCAGATACGCAGTATTTT. Translating gives CASSLAGADTQYF.

CDR3 DNA: TGTGCCAGCAGCTTAGCTTCTATCTCTGGGGCCAACGTCCTGACTTTC. Protein: CASSLASISGANVLTF. V is TRBV7-2 and J is TRBJ2-6; D ambiguous. The CDR3 has 16 residues. The germline V gene has CDR1 SGHTA and CDR2 FQGNSA. Trimming removed 0 bases from V and 0 bases from J, with 6 bases in between.

The chain is built from TRBV9 and TRBJ2-5, with D uncertain. Germline values: CDR1 SGDLS, CDR2 YYNGEE. With 2 bases removed from V and 5 bases from J, the gap between germline ends came to 10 bases. This CDR3 spans 13 amino acids. CDR3 sequence: CASSVTQHETQYF. As DNA, the CDR3 is TGTGCCAGCAGCGTGACACAACACGAGACCCAGTACTTC.

This clonotype was counted many times. This rearrangement joins TRBV7-9 to TRBJ2-1, with 9 bases lining up with TRBD2. The CDR3 is made up of 14 amino acids. The V gene end was trimmed by 5 bases and the J gene end by 8 bases; junction bases not matched to a gene: 7. Germline lookup yields CDR1 SEHNR and CDR2 FQNEAQ (reference sequence). The CDR3 loop is CASSTGTSRHEQFF. CDR3 nucleotides: TGTGCCAGCAGCACCGGGACTAGCCGGCATGAGCAGTTCTTC.

The rearrangement joins TRBV12-3 or TRBV12-4 to TRBJ1-5; D uncertain. This CDR3 comprises 13 residues. Trimming took off 0 bases at V and 4 bases at J, with 4 bases between the two ends. CDR3 loop: CASSLAANQPQHF. CDR3 DNA sequence: TGTGCCAGCAGTTTAGCCGCTAATCAGCCCCAGCATTTT.

This clonotype was observed a handful of times. The CDR3 reads CSARDRSGGRTDTQYF. Here the CDR3 DNA reads TGCAGTGCTAGAGATCGGTCGGGGGGCCGCACAGATACGCAGTATTTT. The V and J genes are TRBV20-1 and TRBJ2-3, with a weak D call TRBD2 (7 bases). The CDR3 has 16 residues. The germline V and J ends were trimmed by 0 bases and 1 base, with 14 bases remaining between them. CDR1 DFQATT and CDR2 SNEGSKA come from the germline V gene (reference sequence).

This clonotype was counted at least ten times. The rearrangement links TRBV7-6 to TRBJ1-5; the D is unclear. The V gene lost 1 base and the J gene lost 5 bases, with 6 bases spanning the gap. The CDR3 runs 13 residues. CDR1 SGHVS and CDR2 FNYEAQ come from the germline V gene. DNA for the CDR3: TGTGCCAGCAGCTTAGTAGAAGATCAGCCCCAGCATTTT. Amino acid sequence: CASSLVEDQPQHF.

In its sample, this clonotype was seen many times. The chain links TRBV20-1 to TRBJ1-1; 7 bases are shared with TRBD1. This CDR3 is 15 amino acids long. Germline-derived CDR1 and CDR2 are DFQATT and SNEGSKA (reference sequence). Trimming at V came to 3 bases and at J to 4 bases, leaving 11 bases not matched to a gene. CDR3 protein: CSARATGALGTEAFF. The CDR3 DNA reads TGCAGTGCTAGGGCAACAGGGGCTCTAGGCACTGAAGCTTTCTTT.

This clonotype occurred a few times. The chain carries TRBV27 and TRBJ1-1; D perhaps matches TRBD1 (5 bases). Deletions cut 5 bases from V and 3 bases from J, with 13 bases between. CDR1 is MNHEY, CDR2 SMNVEV, per germline (reference sequence). CDR3 length equals 14 residues. The CDR3 protein is CASSQLQGYTEAFF. The CDR3, as DNA: TGTGCCAGCAGTCAACTCCAGGGTTACACTGAAGCTTTCTTT.

V gene TRBV7-2 combines with J gene TRBJ2-3; D gene unclear. The CDR3 is 16 amino acids. Germline V gene sequence: CDR1 SGHTA, CDR2 FQGNSA. Trimming took 5 bases from V and 0 from J, leaving 15 bases between them. CDR3 bases: TGTGCCAGCAGCCCTGGGGTGACGAGGAGCACAGATACGCAGTATTTT. Residues: CASSPGVTRSTDTQYF.

The chain's CDR3 is CASSTQGGYTF. DNA for the CDR3: TGTGCCAGTAGTACGCAGGGTGGCTACACCTTC. The chain links TRBV19 to TRBJ1-2, with D possibly being TRBD1 (5 bases). The V end was cut by 4 bases, the J end by 7 bases, with 7 bases between. This CDR3 has 11 residues. Germline V CDR1 and CDR2: LNHDA, SQIVND (reference sequence).

This clonotype was counted a few times. The rearrangement links TRBV4-3 to TRBJ1-2; D unresolved. Trimming cost V 0 bases and J 2 bases, with 7 bases left between them. Germline V lookup: CDR1 LGHNA, CDR2 YSLEER. This CDR3 comprises 14 residues. The CDR3 nucleotides read TGCGCCAGCAGCCAAGATACGGGAAACTATGGCTACACCTTC. Translating it yields CASSQDTGNYGYTF.